The 13 T cell receptor beta chains below were found in one sample sequenced in a study of STAT5B mutations in CD4+ large granular lymphocyte leukemia. Clones were sequenced by immunoSEQ multiplex PCR, and TCRdb holds only the in-frame ones, with some missing. This sample carries about 30,000 clones, under 85% of them seen once, and the ten largest clones take approximately 2.3%. Source material: CD4+ T cells from blood buffy coats. The receptors were gathered from a human donor in good health.

This clone was counted a single time. V is TRBV27 and J is TRBJ1-2; 11 bases are shared with TRBD1. This CDR3 contains 13 residues. The germline gives CDR1 MNHEY, CDR2 SMNVEV (reference sequence). V lost 8 bases and J lost 5; bases outside the gene matches: 4. The chain's CDR3 is CASGQGAGYGYTF. The CDR3 bases are TGTGCCAGCGGACAGGGGGCTGGTTATGGCTACACCTTC.

There are a few counts of this clone. This chain joins TRBV27 and TRBJ1-1; weak D call: TRBD1 (5 bases). The CDR3 loop spans 13 amino acids. Between the trimmed V and J ends, which lost 3 bases and 7 bases, there was a span of 12 bases. Germline assignment: CDR1 MNHEY and CDR2 SMNVEV (reference sequence). The CDR3 region has the DNA TGTGCCAGCAGTTTTAGGGGTCCCAGTGAAGCTTTCTTT. Protein product: CASSFRGPSEAFF.

The chain joins TRBV14 to TRBJ2-7; D is ambiguous. Germline lookup yields CDR1 SGHDN and CDR2 FVKESK. V lost 0 bases, J lost 4 bases, and 13 bases lay in between. The CDR3 loop spans 15 amino acids. The CDR3 is CASSQDGSSAYEQYF. In DNA form, the CDR3 reads TGTGCCAGCAGCCAAGATGGTTCGAGCGCGTACGAGCAGTACTTC.

The gene calls are TRBV19 and TRBJ2-3, with TRBD2 matching over 10 bases. The germline gives CDR1 LNHDA, CDR2 SQIVND (reference sequence). The CDR3 is made up of 18 amino acids. V shed 7 bases and J 5 bases; nucleotides not matched to a gene: 18. CDR3 residues: CASKTRRGLAGVGDTQYF. The CDR3 DNA follows: TGTGCCAGTAAAACCCGCCGGGGGCTAGCGGGAGTGGGAGATACGCAGTATTTT.

The chain's CDR3 is CASSYSFDSKNIQYF. The CDR3 DNA reads TGTGCCAGCAGTTACTCATTTGATTCCAAAAACATTCAGTACTTC. The V call is TRBV6-5, the J call TRBJ2-4; D gene uncertain. The CDR3 covers 15 residues. V was cut by 0 bases and J by 2 bases, with 8 bases left in between. Germline V gene sequence: CDR1 MNHEY, CDR2 SVGAGI.

This rearrangement joins TRBV19 to TRBJ1-2; no firm D call. The CDR3 totals 14 residues. V shed 5 bases and J shed 2 bases, with 12 bases lying between them. Germline loops: CDR1 LNHDA, CDR2 SQIVND (reference sequence). The DNA of the CDR3 is TGTGCCAGTAGTCCCCTGACACGGAACTATGGCTACACCTTC. It encodes CASSPLTRNYGYTF. Complete variable domain (other parts from reference TRBV19 and TRBJ1-2): DGGITQSPKYLFRKEGQNVTLSCEQNLNHDAMYWYRQDPGQGLRLIYYSQIVNDFQKGDIAEGYSVSREKKESFPLTVTSAQKNPTAFYLCASSPLTRNYGYTFGSGTRLTVV.

This clone has just a few counts. This chain connects TRBV11-2 to TRBJ2-5; D perhaps matches TRBD2 (6 bases). V was trimmed by 4 bases and J by 4 bases, leaving 13 bases between them. This CDR3 is 14 amino acids long. The germline gives CDR1 SGHAT, CDR2 FQNNGV. CDR3 region: CASSSTSTGETQYF. The CDR3 nucleotides are TGTGCCAGCAGCTCGACTAGTACGGGAGAGACCCAGTACTTC.

This clone was detected once. This rearrangement joins TRBV2 to TRBJ1-1, with D perhaps TRBD1 (6 bases). CDR3 length: 15 amino acids. Germline V gene sequence: CDR1 SNHLY, CDR2 FYNNEI. Deletions cut 2 bases from V and 5 bases from J, with 15 bases between. DNA for the CDR3: TGTGCCAGCAGTGAATTTCGGGGGCTCGGGACTGAAGCTTTCTTT. It codes for CASSEFRGLGTEAFF.

This clone was found a few times. Here the CDR3 reads CASRKQQNTEAFF. As DNA, the CDR3 is TGTGCCAGTAGGAAACAGCAGAACACTGAAGCTTTCTTT. The chain couples TRBV19 to TRBJ1-1; D unresolved. Deletions cut 6 bases from V and 1 base from J, with 9 bases between. Germline assignment: CDR1 LNHDA and CDR2 SQIVND (reference sequence). This CDR3 is 13 amino acids long.

J is TRBJ1-4 and V is TRBV29-1; the match to TRBD1 covers 7 bases. With V trimmed by 6 bases and J by 5 bases, 6 bases remained unmatched. The CDR3 extends over 13 amino acids. Germline lookup yields CDR1 SQVTM and CDR2 ANQGSEA. The CDR3, as DNA: TGCAGCGTCCAGGGGACAGCGAATGAAAAACTGTTTTTT. This gives the protein CSVQGTANEKLFF.

This clone was seen a few times. This chain links TRBV15 with TRBJ1-5; D possibly corresponds to TRBD1 (6 bases). The CDR3 has 19 residues. The germline V gene has CDR1 LNHNV and CDR2 YYDKDF (reference sequence). V shed 1 base and J shed 6 bases, with 25 bases lying between them. The CDR3 protein is CATSRGDVPGHKRGQPQHF. In nucleotides, the CDR3 is TGTGCCACCAGCAGAGGGGACGTACCGGGACACAAGAGGGGTCAGCCCCAGCATTTT. Drawing the rest from reference TRBV15 and TRBJ1-5, the complete variable domain is DAMVIQNPRYQVTQFGKPVTLSCSQTLNHNVMYWYQQKSSQAPKLLFHYYDKDFNNEADTPDNFQSRRPNTSFCFLDIRSPGLGDTAMYLCATSRGDVPGHKRGQPQHFGDGTRLSIL.

The chain is built from TRBV29-1 and TRBJ2-3; the D gene is possibly TRBD1 (6 bases). Looked up from germline, CDR1 is SQVTM and CDR2 is ANQGSEA. Trimming took 7 bases from V and 2 from J, leaving 10 bases between them. The CDR3 spans 12 residues. CDR3 nucleotides: TGCAGCGACCGGGACAACACAGATACGCAGTATTTT. Residues: CSDRDNTDTQYF.

This chain joins TRBV7-2 and TRBJ2-3; D remains unclear. Trimming stripped 0 bases from V and 5 bases from J, with 9 bases between. The CDR3 totals 14 residues. The germline gives CDR1 SGHTA, CDR2 FQGNSA. The CDR3 DNA sequence: TGTGCCAGCAGCTTAGCGTGGGCGGTAGATACGCAGTATTTT. This codes for CASSLAWAVDTQYF.